Shown below are 16 T cell receptor beta chains from a single sample sequenced in a study of blood T cell repertoires in COVID-19. Clones were read by immunoSEQ multiplex PCR, and TCRdb kept only the in-frame ones, dropping some. The repertoire holds nearly 200,000 clones, with just under 85% as singletons. The source material was peripheral blood. These receptors originate from a woman aged 70-85 years with active or convalescent COVID-19.

This clone was recorded only once. The rearrangement uses TRBV6-6 and TRBJ2-7; 10 bases are a match to TRBD1. V lost 2 bases and J lost 13; bases outside the gene matches: 2. This CDR3 spans 11 amino acids. In germline, CDR1 is MNHNY, CDR2 SVGAGI (reference sequence). The chain's CDR3 is CASSYGTGEYF. CDR3 nucleotide sequence: TGTGCCAGCAGTTACGGGACAGGGGAATACTTC.

This clone was seen more than once but under ten times. V and J are TRBV19 and TRBJ1-1; TRBD1 is a possible D gene (5 bases). The V end was cut by 0 bases, the J end by 7 bases, with 15 bases between. Per germline, CDR1 LNHDA and CDR2 SQIVND (reference sequence). This CDR3 is built from 15 residues. CDR3 loop: CASSIEGGGTGEAFF. In DNA, the CDR3 is TGTGCCAGTAGTATAGAAGGCGGGGGGACCGGTGAAGCTTTCTTT. Variable domain in full (rest from reference TRBV19 and TRBJ1-1): DGGITQSPKYLFRKEGQNVTLSCEQNLNHDAMYWYRQDPGQGLRLIYYSQIVNDFQKGDIAEGYSVSREKKESFPLTVTSAQKNPTAFYLCASSIEGGGTGEAFFGQGTRLTVV.

Here the CDR3 DNA reads TGTGCCAGCAGCTTTAAACAGGGATTGATCCACGAGCAGTACTTC. Amino acid sequence: CASSFKQGLIHEQYF. The chain joins TRBV5-4 to TRBJ2-7, with a possible D match to TRBD1 (6 bases). The CDR3 is 15 amino acids. The V end was cut by 2 bases, the J end by 5 bases, with 17 bases between. From germline, CDR1 is SGHNT and CDR2 YYREEE (reference sequence). The whole variable domain, remainder taken from reference TRBV5-4 and TRBJ2-7, is ETGVTQSPTHLIKTRGQQVTLRCSSQSGHNTVSWYQQALGQGPQFIFQYYREEENGRGNFPPRFSGLQFPNYSSELNVNALELDDSALYLCASSFKQGLIHEQYFGPGTRLTVT.

The chain carries TRBV6-6 and TRBJ1-1, with a tentative D call TRBD1 (5 bases). The CDR3 consists of 16 residues. The germline CDR1 and CDR2 sequences are MNHNY and SVGAGI (reference sequence). V was pared by 0 bases and J by 0 bases, with 11 bases between. The CDR3 loop reads CASSYSFDRVNTEAFF. The CDR3 DNA reads TGTGCCAGCAGTTACTCCTTTGACAGAGTGAACACTGAAGCTTTCTTT.

This clone has just one count. This chain links TRBV5-5 with TRBJ2-1; D is ambiguous. The germline V gene has CDR1 SGHKS and CDR2 YYEKEE (reference sequence). V was clipped by 4 bases and J by 4 bases, with 9 bases between them. The CDR3 spans 13 residues. CDR3 in amino acids: CASSPLQYNEQFF. CDR3 DNA sequence: TGTGCCAGCAGCCCCCTACAGTACAATGAGCAGTTCTTC. The full variable domain, completed using reference TRBV5-5 and TRBJ2-1, is DAGVTQSPTHLIKTRGQQVTLRCSPISGHKSVSWYQQVLGQGPQFIFQYYEKEERGRGNFPDRFSARQFPNYSSELNVNALLLGDSALYLCASSPLQYNEQFFGPGTRLTVL.

This clone was observed once. The rearrangement joins TRBV10-3 to TRBJ1-1; 9 nucleotides agree with TRBD1. This CDR3 comprises 16 residues. From germline, CDR1 is ENHRY and CDR2 SYGVKD. V trimming: 5 bases; J trimming: 5 bases; junction bases outside the gene matches: 12. The CDR3 DNA follows: TGTGCCATCAGTCCCAGCCGGGACAGGGCTGTAACTGAAGCTTTCTTT. It yields the protein CAISPSRDRAVTEAFF.

This clone occurred a few times. The chain joins TRBV5-1 to TRBJ2-2, with D perhaps matching TRBD1 (6 bases). CDR1 and CDR2 from the germline V gene are SGHRS and YFSETQ. Trimming stripped 6 bases from V and 1 base from J, with 7 bases between. The CDR3 spans 13 residues. Here the CDR3 reads CASTGQNTGELFF. The CDR3 DNA is TGCGCCAGCACGGGACAGAACACCGGGGAGCTGTTTTTT.

The V call is TRBV6-6, the J call TRBJ2-1; D unclear. CDR3 size: 14 residues. Germline CDR1 and CDR2: MNHNY and SVGAGI (reference sequence). Trimming removed 0 bases from V and 1 base from J, with 4 bases in between. CDR3 residues: CASSYSRSYNEQFF. DNA for the CDR3: TGTGCCAGCAGTTACTCGCGATCCTACAATGAGCAGTTCTTC.

The CDR3 sequence: CASSTEPGQGRGYTF. Here the CDR3 DNA reads TGTGCCAGCTCGACCGAGCCTGGACAGGGAAGAGGCTACACCTTC. This rearrangement joins TRBV18 to TRBJ1-2; 8 nucleotides agree with TRBD1. The CDR3 consists of 15 residues. The ends lost 6 bases at V and 8 bases at J; junction bases unmatched: 14. Per germline, CDR1 KGHSH and CDR2 LQKENI. The variable domain in full, with the rest retrieved from reference TRBV18 and TRBJ1-2, is NAGVMQNPRHLVRRRGQEARLRCSPMKGHSHVYWYRQLPEEGLKFMVYLQKENIIDESGMPKERFSAEFPKEGPSILRIQQVVRGDSAAYFCASSTEPGQGRGYTFGSGTRLTVV.

The rearrangement links TRBV28 to TRBJ1-2; 8 bases agree with TRBD1. The V gene's germline CDR1 is MDHEN and CDR2 SYDVKM. Trimming at V came to 4 bases and at J to 2 bases, leaving 9 bases not matched to a gene. This CDR3 spans 16 amino acids. The CDR3 is CASSSQPGQGNYGYTF. In DNA, the CDR3 is TGTGCCAGCAGTTCTCAACCCGGACAGGGAAACTATGGCTACACCTTC.

This clone came up once. This chain uses TRBV6-6 with TRBJ2-7; D is unresolved. The CDR3 totals 13 residues. V lost 2 bases, J lost 3 bases, and 8 bases lay in between. Germline V gene sequence: CDR1 MNHNY, CDR2 SVGAGI (reference sequence). In DNA, the CDR3 is TGTGCCAGCAGTTACGCTAAAAGCTACGAGCAGTACTTC. Residues: CASSYAKSYEQYF.

The V and J genes are TRBV15 and TRBJ2-1; the match to TRBD1 covers 12 bases. The CDR3 has 16 amino acids. Trimming removed 1 base from V and 7 bases from J; junction bases left unmatched: 5. The germline V gene encodes CDR1 LNHNV and CDR2 YYDKDF (reference sequence). CDR3 in DNA: TGTGCCACCAGCAGAGGAGGGACAGGGGGCAGGAATGAGCAGTTCTTC. Its protein is CATSRGGTGGRNEQFF.

This clone was picked up a small number of times. V usage is TRBV6-1 and J usage is TRBJ1-3; D is unclear. Germline loops: CDR1 MNHNS, CDR2 SASEGT. Trimming stripped 3 bases from V and 0 bases from J, with 9 bases between. CDR3 length: 15 residues. CDR3 residues: CASSEATISGNTIYF. In DNA, the CDR3 is TGTGCCAGCAGTGAGGCCACCATCTCTGGAAACACCATATATTTT.

This sequence joins TRBV18 and TRBJ2-1; 13 bases line up with TRBD2. This CDR3 is 16 amino acids long. V shed 0 bases, J shed 14 bases, and the junction held 10 bases outside the gene matches. The germline CDR1 and CDR2 sequences are KGHSH and LQKENI. The CDR3 protein is CASSPPPTSGRHAEFF. The CDR3 DNA is TGTGCCAGCTCACCACCCCCGACTAGCGGGAGGCACGCGGAGTTCTTC.

The rearrangement uses TRBV6-5 and TRBJ1-2; D may be TRBD1 (6 bases). Trimming took 4 bases from V and 4 from J, leaving 10 bases between them. The CDR3 loop spans 13 amino acids. Germline V lookup: CDR1 MNHEY, CDR2 SVGAGI. In DNA form, the CDR3 reads TGTGCCAGCAGTTCCCAGGGGCGCTATGGCTACACCTTC. It translates to CASSSQGRYGYTF.

The V and J genes are TRBV6-2 or TRBV6-3 and TRBJ1-2; no firm D call. Trimming pared 0 bases from V and 2 bases from J, leaving 7 bases between. The length of the CDR3 is 14 residues. The germline CDR1 and CDR2 sequences are MNHEY and SVGEGT. Here the CDR3 reads CASSYSRKNYGYTF. CDR3 coding DNA: TGTGCCAGCAGTTACTCGCGGAAAAACTATGGCTACACCTTC.